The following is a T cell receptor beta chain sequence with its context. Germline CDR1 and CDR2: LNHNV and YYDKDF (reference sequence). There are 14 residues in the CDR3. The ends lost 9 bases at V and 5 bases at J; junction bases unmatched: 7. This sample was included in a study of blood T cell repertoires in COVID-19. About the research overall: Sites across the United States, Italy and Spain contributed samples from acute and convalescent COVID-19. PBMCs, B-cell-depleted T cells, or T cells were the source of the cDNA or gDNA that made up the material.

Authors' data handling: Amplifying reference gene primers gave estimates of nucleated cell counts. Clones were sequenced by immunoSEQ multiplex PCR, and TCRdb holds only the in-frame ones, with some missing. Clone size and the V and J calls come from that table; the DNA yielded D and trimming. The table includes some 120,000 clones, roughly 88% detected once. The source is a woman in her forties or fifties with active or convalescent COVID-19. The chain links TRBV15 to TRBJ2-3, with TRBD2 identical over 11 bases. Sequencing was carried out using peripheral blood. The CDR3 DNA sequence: TGTGCCACTGAACCGGGACTAGCGGAAGATACGCAGTATTTT. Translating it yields CATEPGLAEDTQYF.